One and the same sample provided the 27 T cell receptor beta chains below, sequenced in a study of immune cell composition in non-small cell lung cancer. Clones were read by immunoSEQ multiplex PCR, and TCRdb kept only the in-frame ones, dropping some. The sample contains around 6,700 clones, roughly 70% of which appear only once. Source material: lung tumor tissue. Receptor source: a human donor with non-small cell lung cancer.

This clone has just a few counts. This chain links TRBV19 with TRBJ1-3; the match to TRBD1 covers 8 bases. Germline V gene data show CDR1 as LNHDA and CDR2 as SQIVND (reference sequence). The junction had 5 bases not matched to a gene; V was cut back by 9 bases and J by 4 bases. The CDR3 sequence is 13 residues long. DNA of the CDR3: TGTGCCAGCCGGGACAGGCCCGGAAACACCATATATTTT. Protein product: CASRDRPGNTIYF.

The chain has TRBV6-1 and TRBJ1-1; TRBD1 agrees at 7 bases. CDR3 size: 18 residues. Trimming at V came to 3 bases and at J to 0 bases, leaving 13 bases not matched to a gene. Germline-derived CDR1 and CDR2 are MNHNS and SASEGT. This chain's CDR3 is CASSDKEGGTRMNTEAFF. For the CDR3, the DNA is TGTGCCAGCAGTGATAAAGAAGGGGGCACCCGGATGAACACTGAAGCTTTCTTT.

This clone was observed once. The chain has TRBV28 and TRBJ1-4; a possible D gene is TRBD1 (6 bases). With 6 bases removed from V and 7 bases from J, the gap between germline ends came to 12 bases. The germline gives CDR1 MDHEN, CDR2 SYDVKM. This CDR3 spans 13 amino acids. The DNA for the CDR3 is TGTGCCAGCAGAACAGGGTTCGGTGAAAAACTGTTTTTT. This encodes CASRTGFGEKLFF.

The V gene is TRBV27, the J gene TRBJ1-1, with 11 bases that match TRBD1. V was pared by 2 bases and J by 4 bases, with 3 bases of the junction left unmatched. Germline CDR1 MNHEY, CDR2 SMNVEV (reference sequence). CDR3 size: 15 residues. The CDR3 bases are TGTGCCAGCAGTTTAACCGGGACAGGGGGCACTGAAGCTTTCTTT. Protein sequence: CASSLTGTGGTEAFF.

This clone was observed a few times. J is TRBJ2-5 and V is TRBV5-1; 9 nucleotides agree with TRBD2. Trimming took 4 bases from V and 2 from J; bases not matched to a gene: 3. Germline CDR1 and CDR2: SGHRS and YFSETQ. This CDR3 region has 14 residues. For the CDR3, the DNA is TGCGCCAGCAGCCTAGCGGGGACACAAGAGACCCAGTACTTC. Its protein product is CASSLAGTQETQYF.

Within the sample, this clone is large. The chain joins TRBV9 to TRBJ2-3; no definite D call. The V end was cut by 0 bases, the J end by 2 bases, with 7 bases between. The CDR3 runs 14 residues. Germline V gene data show CDR1 as SGDLS and CDR2 as YYNGEE. CDR3 amino acids: CASSVVEITDTQYF. In DNA form, the CDR3 reads TGTGCCAGCAGCGTAGTAGAGATCACAGATACGCAGTATTTT.

This clone was recorded a few times. This chain connects TRBV19 to TRBJ1-6; maybe TRBD1 (6 bases). The CDR3 consists of 16 residues. V was shortened by 5 bases and J by 6 bases, with 17 bases between the two germline ends. Germline CDR1 reads LNHDA; CDR2 reads SQIVND (reference sequence). This CDR3 is CASSSFGGASNSPLHF. CDR3 bases: TGTGCCAGTAGTTCATTCGGGGGGGCGAGTAATTCACCCCTCCACTTT.

This clone was recorded only once. V and J are TRBV29-1 and TRBJ2-1; 13 positions match TRBD2. Germline lookup yields CDR1 SQVTM and CDR2 ANQGSEA. V shed 7 bases and J 8 bases; nucleotides not matched to a gene: 8. This CDR3 comprises 14 residues. The CDR3 nucleotides are TGCAGCGGGGAAGGGACTAGCGGGAAGTATGAGCAGTTCTTC. Protein product: CSGEGTSGKYEQFF.

V is TRBV4-1 and J is TRBJ1-2; TRBD1 might be the D (5 bases). The CDR3 covers 17 residues. Trimming took off 1 base at V and 5 bases at J, with 20 bases between the two ends. CDR1 MGHRA and CDR2 YSYEKL come from the germline V gene. The CDR3 DNA follows: TGCGCCAGCAGCCAAGGTCAACAGGTTGTGGAAGGGTATGGCTACACCTTC. Protein sequence: CASSQGQQVVEGYGYTF.

This clone was recorded once. This chain joins TRBV5-4 and TRBJ1-6; TRBD1 might be the D (6 bases). The CDR3 length is 14 residues. The V and J ends lost 0 bases and 7 bases respectively, with 8 bases between them. From germline, CDR1 is SGHNT and CDR2 YYREEE (reference sequence). For the CDR3, the DNA is TGTGCCAGCAGCTTGGCACAGGGAAATTCACCCCTCCACTTT. This translates into CASSLAQGNSPLHF.

V is TRBV18 and J is TRBJ1-2; the match to TRBD1 covers 10 bases. The CDR3 contains 16 residues. V shed 2 bases, J shed 8 bases, and the junction held 11 bases outside the gene matches. Germline-derived CDR1 and CDR2 are KGHSH and LQKENI. The CDR3 spells CASSPTGTGDVSGYTF. The CDR3 DNA reads as TGTGCCAGCTCACCAACCGGGACAGGGGATGTTTCGGGCTACACCTTC.

The chain uses TRBV27 and TRBJ2-4; the match to TRBD1 covers 10 bases. The CDR3 is made up of 13 amino acids. J lost 6 bases, V lost 5 bases, and 1 base had no gene match. CDR1 is MNHEY, CDR2 SMNVEV, per germline (reference sequence). The DNA for the CDR3 is TGTGCCAGCAGTCGACAGGGGGCAAACATTCAGTACTTC. This sequence encodes CASSRQGANIQYF.

The genes are TRBV6-5 and TRBJ2-3; TRBD2 aligns across 9 bases. Per the germline V gene, CDR1 is MNHEY and CDR2 is SVGAGI. After removal of 0 bases from V and 3 bases from J, the junction contained 4 bases not matched to a gene. This CDR3 contains 16 residues. The CDR3 protein is CASSYSGGRGTDTQYF. CDR3 bases: TGTGCCAGCAGTTACTCAGGCGGGAGGGGGACAGATACGCAGTATTTT.

This sequence joins TRBV5-1 and TRBJ1-5; D not certain. V was pared by 3 bases and J by 0 bases, with 7 bases between. Per the germline V gene, CDR1 is SGHRS and CDR2 is YFSETQ. The CDR3 contains 14 residues. The chain's CDR3 is CASSSDYSNQPQHF. As DNA, the CDR3 is TGCGCCAGCAGCTCGGACTATAGCAATCAGCCCCAGCATTTT.

The chain is built from TRBV28 and TRBJ2-1; 9 bases fit TRBD1. This CDR3 has 15 amino acids. Germline V gives CDR1 MDHEN, CDR2 SYDVKM. After removal of 7 bases from V and 3 bases from J, the junction contained 7 bases not matched to a gene. The CDR3 sequence is CASTKTGQGYNEQFF. The CDR3 region has the DNA TGTGCCAGCACCAAGACGGGACAGGGCTACAATGAGCAGTTCTTC. Together with reference TRBV28 and TRBJ2-1, the CDR3 gives the full variable domain: DVKVTQSSRYLVKRTGEKVFLECVQDMDHENMFWYRQDPGLGLRLIYFSYDVKMKEKGDIPEGYSVSREKKERFSLILESASTNQTSMYLCASTKTGQGYNEQFFGPGTRLTVL.

This clone occurred a few times. V and J are TRBV29-1 and TRBJ1-2; 8 nucleotides align to TRBD1. Germline CDR1 is SQVTM and CDR2 is ANQGSEA. The V segment lost 5 bases and the J segment 3 bases; nucleotides outside the gene matches: 11. The CDR3 has 15 residues. This CDR3 is CSVQGWTGKDYGYTF. The CDR3 DNA reads TGCAGCGTTCAGGGGTGGACAGGGAAGGACTATGGCTACACCTTC.

The rearrangement joins TRBV6-6 to TRBJ1-1; D remains unclear. V lost 8 bases to trimming and J lost 1 base, with 11 bases between them. This CDR3 has 13 residues. CDR1 is MNHNY, CDR2 SVGAGI, per germline (reference sequence). For the CDR3, the DNA is TGTGCCAGCGGCCAAGTGAAGAACACTGAAGCTTTCTTT. As protein: CASGQVKNTEAFF.

This chain uses TRBV21-1 with TRBJ2-7; the D segment call TRBD2 is taken from the table without a DNA check. TRBV21-1 is labeled a pseudogene. This CDR3 comprises 15 residues. CDR3 DNA sequence: TGTGCCAGCAGGGCGTTAGGAGGCATTTTCTACGAGCAGTACTTC. It is translated as CASRALGGIFYEQYF.

The chain is built from TRBV28 and TRBJ2-1; no clear D gene. CDR1 is MDHEN and CDR2 is SYDVKM in the germline V gene. The CDR3 has 18 amino acids. V lost 5 bases, J lost 2 bases, and 22 bases lay in between. DNA of the CDR3: TGTGCCAGCAGTAATACAGTACAGAACGGTAAGGCCTACAATGAGCAGTTCTTC. Protein sequence: CASSNTVQNGKAYNEQFF.

This clone was counted a few times. The V and J genes are TRBV6-1 and TRBJ2-1; no clear D gene. The CDR3 covers 12 residues. Germline V CDR1 and CDR2: MNHNS, SASEGT. V was clipped by 10 bases and J by 2 bases, with 9 bases between them. The CDR3 DNA reads TGTGCCACCCTGGCCCCCTACAATGAGCAGTTCTTC. Translating it yields CATLAPYNEQFF.

This clone was recorded a few times. Other DNA sequences in this sample translate to the same CDR3. The chain carries TRBV19 and TRBJ1-1; perhaps TRBD1 as D (6 bases). The germline V gene encodes CDR1 LNHDA and CDR2 SQIVND (reference sequence). CDR3 length: 15 amino acids. Trimming took off 0 bases at V and 0 bases at J, with 8 bases between the two ends. Written as DNA, the CDR3 is TGTGCCAGTAGTATAGATCAGGGGATGAACACTGAAGCTTTCTTT. This gives the protein CASSIDQGMNTEAFF. The complete variable domain, with remaining parts taken from reference TRBV19 and TRBJ1-1, reads DGGITQSPKYLFRKEGQNVTLSCEQNLNHDAMYWYRQDPGQGLRLIYYSQIVNDFQKGDIAEGYSVSREKKESFPLTVTSAQKNPTAFYLCASSIDQGMNTEAFFGQGTRLTVV.

The chain carries TRBV19 and TRBJ1-3; D gene unclear. CDR1 is LNHDA and CDR2 is SQIVND in the germline V gene (reference sequence). CDR3 length: 15 residues. With 5 bases removed from V and 0 bases from J, the gap between germline ends came to 11 bases. The CDR3, as DNA: TGTGCCAGTAGTTCCGACTACACCTCTGGAAACACCATATATTTT. Translating it yields CASSSDYTSGNTIYF.

The J gene is TRBJ2-3, the V gene TRBV7-2; TRBD2 matches 7 bases. The V and J ends lost 3 bases and 1 base, in that order; junction bases with no gene match: 7. Per germline, CDR1 SGHTA and CDR2 FQGNSA. The CDR3 spans 16 residues. CDR3 sequence reads: CASSFASGGGTDTQYF. CDR3 sequence (DNA): TGTGCCAGCAGCTTTGCTAGCGGTGGGGGCACAGATACGCAGTATTTT.

V is TRBV18 and J is TRBJ2-5; tentatively, D is TRBD1 (5 bases). V lost 2 bases, J lost 4 bases, and 14 bases lay in between. The CDR3 covers 15 residues. The germline V gene has CDR1 KGHSH and CDR2 LQKENI. CDR3 residues: CASSPWGSEAETQYF. The CDR3 DNA is TGTGCCAGCTCACCATGGGGCAGCGAGGCAGAGACCCAGTACTTC.

This clone appeared a single time. The chain is built from TRBV6-1 and TRBJ2-1, with 14 nucleotides matching TRBD2. Per the germline V gene, CDR1 is MNHNS and CDR2 is SASEGT. CDR3 size: 14 residues. J was trimmed by 8 bases and V by 6 bases; bases with no gene match: 3. The CDR3, as DNA: TGTGCCAGCAGGACTAGCGGGGGGGCGGATGAGCAGTTCTTC. Translated, it gives CASRTSGGADEQFF.

A single count supports this clone. This chain uses TRBV7-9 with TRBJ2-7; tentative D call: TRBD2 (5 bases). The CDR3 loop spans 13 amino acids. Germline lookup yields CDR1 SEHNR and CDR2 FQNEAQ (reference sequence). The V gene lost 3 bases and the J gene lost 5 bases, with 11 bases spanning the gap. This chain's CDR3 is CASSFQAGHEQYF. Here the CDR3 DNA reads TGTGCCAGCAGCTTCCAGGCGGGCCACGAGCAGTACTTC.

In DNA form, the CDR3 reads TGTGCCAGCAGTGACATTGTAGGGGACAGGGGGTACAATGAGCAGTTCTTC. This gives the protein CASSDIVGDRGYNEQFF. This chain uses TRBV6-4 with TRBJ2-1; 11 bases fit TRBD1. Unmatched junction bases numbered 7, after V lost 2 bases and J lost 4 bases. The germline gives CDR1 MRHNA, CDR2 SNTAGT. This CDR3 contains 17 residues.